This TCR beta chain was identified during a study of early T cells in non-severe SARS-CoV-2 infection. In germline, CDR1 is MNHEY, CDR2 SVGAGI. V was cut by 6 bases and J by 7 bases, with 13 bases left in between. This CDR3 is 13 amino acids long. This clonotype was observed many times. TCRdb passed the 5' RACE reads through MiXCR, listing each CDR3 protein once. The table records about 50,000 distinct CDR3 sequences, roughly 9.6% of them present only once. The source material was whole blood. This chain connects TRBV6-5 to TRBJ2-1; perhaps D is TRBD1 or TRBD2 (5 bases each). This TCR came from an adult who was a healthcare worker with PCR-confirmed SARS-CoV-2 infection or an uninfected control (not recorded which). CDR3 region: CASRGWDLNEQFF. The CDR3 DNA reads TGTGCCAGCAGGGGATGGGACCTTAATGAGCAGTTCTTC.